These 3 T cell receptor beta chains were sequenced from one sample in a study of blood T cell repertoires in COVID-19. The data were produced by immunoSEQ multiplex PCR, yet TCRdb's version contains in-frame clones alone and is incomplete. The sample holds 250,000 to 350,000 clones, 80% to 95% seen once. Sequencing was performed on peripheral blood. The receptor source for this set is a woman younger than 45 with COVID-19, enrolled during active disease.

V gene TRBV5-1 combines with J gene TRBJ2-6, with unresolved D. Trimming stripped 1 base from V and 0 bases from J, with 14 bases between. The CDR3 consists of 18 residues. The V gene's germline CDR1 is SGHRS and CDR2 YFSETQ. The CDR3 DNA follows: TGCGCCAGCAGCTTGCGTCCAACAGTTTCCTCTGGGGCCAACGTCCTGACTTTC. It yields the protein CASSLRPTVSSGANVLTF.

This chain joins TRBV19 and TRBJ1-1, with 7 bases that match TRBD1. The CDR3 is made up of 15 amino acids. Trimming removed 7 bases from V and 0 bases from J; junction bases left unmatched: 8. Germline V gene lookup returns CDR1 LNHDA and CDR2 SQIVND (reference sequence). In nucleotides, the CDR3 is TGTGCCAGTATTTGGGACAGTGGGATGAACACTGAAGCTTTCTTT. As protein: CASIWDSGMNTEAFF.

This clone has more than one count but fewer than ten. The V gene is TRBV7-2, the J gene TRBJ2-7; the D gene is possibly TRBD2 (6 bases). CDR1 and CDR2 from the germline V gene are SGHTA and FQGNSA. The length of the CDR3 is 15 residues. The V gene lost 6 bases and the J gene lost 0 bases, with 15 bases spanning the gap. CDR3 loop: CASRSTGLVSYEQYF. CDR3 bases: TGTGCCAGCAGATCAACGGGACTGGTCTCCTACGAGCAGTACTTC.